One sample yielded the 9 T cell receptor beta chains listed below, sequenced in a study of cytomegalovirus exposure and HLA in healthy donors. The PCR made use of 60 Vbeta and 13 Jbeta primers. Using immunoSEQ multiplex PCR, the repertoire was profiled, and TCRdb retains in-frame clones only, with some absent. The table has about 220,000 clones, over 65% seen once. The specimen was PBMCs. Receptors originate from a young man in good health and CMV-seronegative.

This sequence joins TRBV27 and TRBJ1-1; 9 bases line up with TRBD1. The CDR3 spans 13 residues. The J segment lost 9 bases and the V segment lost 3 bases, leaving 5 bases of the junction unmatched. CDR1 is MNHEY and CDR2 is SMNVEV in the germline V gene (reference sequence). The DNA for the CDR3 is TGTGCCAGCAGTTTCCTTGGGACAGGGCAAGCTTTCTTT. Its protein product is CASSFLGTGQAFF.

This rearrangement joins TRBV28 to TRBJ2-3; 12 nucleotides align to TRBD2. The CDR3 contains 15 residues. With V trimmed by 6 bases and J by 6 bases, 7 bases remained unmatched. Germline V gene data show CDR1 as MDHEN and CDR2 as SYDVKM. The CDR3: CASRTPGLAGDTQYF. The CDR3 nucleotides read TGTGCCAGCAGAACTCCCGGACTAGCGGGGGATACGCAGTATTTT.

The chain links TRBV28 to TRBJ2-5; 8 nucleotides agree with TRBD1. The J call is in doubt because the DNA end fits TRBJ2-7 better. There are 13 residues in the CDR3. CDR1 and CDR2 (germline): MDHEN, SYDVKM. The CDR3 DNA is TGTGCCAGCAGTTCCGGACAGGGTAACGAGCAGTACTTC. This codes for CASSSGQGNEQYF.

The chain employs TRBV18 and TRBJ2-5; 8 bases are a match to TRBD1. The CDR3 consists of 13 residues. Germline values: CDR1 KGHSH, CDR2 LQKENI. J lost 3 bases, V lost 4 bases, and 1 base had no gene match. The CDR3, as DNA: TGTGCCAGCTCACTGGGACAGGAAGAGACCCAGTACTTC. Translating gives CASSLGQEETQYF.

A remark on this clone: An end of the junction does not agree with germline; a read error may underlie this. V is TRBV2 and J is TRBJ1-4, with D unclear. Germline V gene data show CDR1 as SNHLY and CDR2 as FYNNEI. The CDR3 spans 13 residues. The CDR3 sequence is CASRAQHSENLFF. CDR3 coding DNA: TGTGCCAGCAGAGCCCAACACAGTGAAAACCTGTTTTTT.

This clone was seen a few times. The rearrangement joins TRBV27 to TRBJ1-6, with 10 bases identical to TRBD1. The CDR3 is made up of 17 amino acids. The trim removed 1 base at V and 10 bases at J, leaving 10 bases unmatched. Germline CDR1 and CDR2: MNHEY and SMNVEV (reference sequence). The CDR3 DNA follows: TGTGCCAGCAGTTTATTCGGGACCGGGACAGGGGCCTCACCCCTCCACTTT. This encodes CASSLFGTGTGASPLHF.

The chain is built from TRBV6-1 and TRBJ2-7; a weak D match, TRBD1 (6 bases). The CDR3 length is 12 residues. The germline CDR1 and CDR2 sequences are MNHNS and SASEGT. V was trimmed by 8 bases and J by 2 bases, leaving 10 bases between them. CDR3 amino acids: CASGGDAYEQYF. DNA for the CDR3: TGTGCCAGCGGGGGCGACGCCTACGAGCAGTACTTC.

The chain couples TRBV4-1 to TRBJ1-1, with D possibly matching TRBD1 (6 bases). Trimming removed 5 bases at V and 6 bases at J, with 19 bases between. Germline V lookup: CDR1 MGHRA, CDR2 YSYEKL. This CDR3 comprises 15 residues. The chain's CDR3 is CASSSQTGRKPEAFF. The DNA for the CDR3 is TGCGCCAGCAGCTCCCAGACAGGACGAAAACCTGAAGCTTTCTTT.

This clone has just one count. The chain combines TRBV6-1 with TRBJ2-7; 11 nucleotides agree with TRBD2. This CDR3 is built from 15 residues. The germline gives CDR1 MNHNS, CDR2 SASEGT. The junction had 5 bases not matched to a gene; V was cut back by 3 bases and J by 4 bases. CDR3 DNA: TGTGCCAGCAGTGATTTGACTAGCGGGGCTTACGAGCAGTACTTC. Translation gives CASSDLTSGAYEQYF.